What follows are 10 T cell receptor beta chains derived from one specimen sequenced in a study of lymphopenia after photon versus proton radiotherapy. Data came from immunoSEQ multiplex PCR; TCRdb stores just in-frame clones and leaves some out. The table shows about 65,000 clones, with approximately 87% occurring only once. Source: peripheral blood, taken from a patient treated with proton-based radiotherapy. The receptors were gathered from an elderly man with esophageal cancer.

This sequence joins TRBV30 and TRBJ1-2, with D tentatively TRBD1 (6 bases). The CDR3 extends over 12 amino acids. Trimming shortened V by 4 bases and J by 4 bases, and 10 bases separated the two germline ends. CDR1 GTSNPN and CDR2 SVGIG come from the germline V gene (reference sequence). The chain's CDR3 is CAWTGDIYGYTF. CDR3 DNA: TGTGCCTGGACAGGGGACATCTATGGCTACACCTTC.

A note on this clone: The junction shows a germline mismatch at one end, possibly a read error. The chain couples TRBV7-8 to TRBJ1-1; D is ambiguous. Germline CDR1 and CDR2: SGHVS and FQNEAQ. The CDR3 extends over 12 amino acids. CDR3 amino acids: CASSLSNSEAFF. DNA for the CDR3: TGTGCCAGCAGCTTATCGAACAGTGAAGCTTTCTTT. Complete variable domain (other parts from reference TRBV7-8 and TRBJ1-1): GAGVSQSPRYKVAKRGQDVALRCDPISGHVSLFWYQQALGQGPEFLTYFQNEAQLDKSGLPSDRFFAERPEGSVSTLKIQRTQQEDSAVYLCASSLSNSEAFFGQGTRLTVV.

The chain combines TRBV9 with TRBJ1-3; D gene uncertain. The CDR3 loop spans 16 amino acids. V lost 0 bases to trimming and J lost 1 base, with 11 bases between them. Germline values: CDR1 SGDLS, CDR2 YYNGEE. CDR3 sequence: CASSVGQLESGNTIYF. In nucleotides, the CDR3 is TGTGCCAGCAGCGTAGGGCAGCTAGAATCTGGAAACACCATATATTTT.

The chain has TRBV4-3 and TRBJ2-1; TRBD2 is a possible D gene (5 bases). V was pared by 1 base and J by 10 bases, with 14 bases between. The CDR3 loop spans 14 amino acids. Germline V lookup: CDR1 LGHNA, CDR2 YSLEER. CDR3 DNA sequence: TGCGCCAGCAGCCAAGCGCCACTAGTTACGGAGCAGTTCTTC. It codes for CASSQAPLVTEQFF.

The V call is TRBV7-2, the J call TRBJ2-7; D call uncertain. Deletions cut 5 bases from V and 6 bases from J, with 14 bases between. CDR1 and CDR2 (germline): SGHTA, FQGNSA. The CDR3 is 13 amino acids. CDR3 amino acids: CASSRDVDAEQYF. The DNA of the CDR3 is TGTGCCAGCAGCCGCGATGTCGACGCCGAGCAGTACTTC.

The CDR3 sequence is CASSVSSGRAYNEQFF. The CDR3 nucleotides read TGTGCCAGCAGCGTCAGTAGCGGGAGAGCCTACAATGAGCAGTTCTTC. This chain uses TRBV9 with TRBJ2-1; 9 bases match TRBD2. CDR1 is SGDLS, CDR2 YYNGEE, per germline. CDR3 length equals 16 residues. The junction had 5 bases not matched to a gene; V was cut back by 2 bases and J by 2 bases.

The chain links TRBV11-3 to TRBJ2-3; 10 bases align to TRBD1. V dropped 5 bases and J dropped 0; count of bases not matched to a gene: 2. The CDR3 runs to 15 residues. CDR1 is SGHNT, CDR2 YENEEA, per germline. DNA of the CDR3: TGTGCCAGCAGCCTGGGACAGGGGAGCACAGATACGCAGTATTTT. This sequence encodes CASSLGQGSTDTQYF.

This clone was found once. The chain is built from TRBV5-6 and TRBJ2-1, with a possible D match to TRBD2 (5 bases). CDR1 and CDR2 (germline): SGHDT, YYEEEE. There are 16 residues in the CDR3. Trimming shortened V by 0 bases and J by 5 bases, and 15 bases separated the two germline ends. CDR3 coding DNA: TGTGCCAGCAGCTTGGTCCGGCCTAGCTTTCACAATGAGCAGTTCTTC. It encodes CASSLVRPSFHNEQFF. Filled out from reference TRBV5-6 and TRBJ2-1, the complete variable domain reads DAGVTQSPTHLIKTRGQQVTLRCSPKSGHDTVSWYQQALGQGPQFIFQYYEEEERQRGNFPDRFSGHQFPNYSSELNVNALLLGDSALYLCASSLVRPSFHNEQFFGPGTRLTVL.

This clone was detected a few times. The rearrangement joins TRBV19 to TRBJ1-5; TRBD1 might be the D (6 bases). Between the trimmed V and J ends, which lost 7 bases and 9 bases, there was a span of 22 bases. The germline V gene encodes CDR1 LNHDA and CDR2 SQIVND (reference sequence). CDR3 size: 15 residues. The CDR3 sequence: CASKQGSLGASPQHF. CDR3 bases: TGTGCCAGTAAACAAGGGTCTTTGGGGGCATCGCCCCAGCATTTT. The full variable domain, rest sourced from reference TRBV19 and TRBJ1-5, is DGGITQSPKYLFRKEGQNVTLSCEQNLNHDAMYWYRQDPGQGLRLIYYSQIVNDFQKGDIAEGYSVSREKKESFPLTVTSAQKNPTAFYLCASKQGSLGASPQHFGDGTRLSIL.

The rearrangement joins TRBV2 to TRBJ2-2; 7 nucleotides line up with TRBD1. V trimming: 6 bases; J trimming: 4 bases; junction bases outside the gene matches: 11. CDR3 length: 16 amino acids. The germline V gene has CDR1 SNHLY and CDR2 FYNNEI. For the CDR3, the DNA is TGTGCCAGCAGATTAAGGGGGCAGGGAACCACCGGGGAGCTGTTTTTT. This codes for CASRLRGQGTTGELFF.